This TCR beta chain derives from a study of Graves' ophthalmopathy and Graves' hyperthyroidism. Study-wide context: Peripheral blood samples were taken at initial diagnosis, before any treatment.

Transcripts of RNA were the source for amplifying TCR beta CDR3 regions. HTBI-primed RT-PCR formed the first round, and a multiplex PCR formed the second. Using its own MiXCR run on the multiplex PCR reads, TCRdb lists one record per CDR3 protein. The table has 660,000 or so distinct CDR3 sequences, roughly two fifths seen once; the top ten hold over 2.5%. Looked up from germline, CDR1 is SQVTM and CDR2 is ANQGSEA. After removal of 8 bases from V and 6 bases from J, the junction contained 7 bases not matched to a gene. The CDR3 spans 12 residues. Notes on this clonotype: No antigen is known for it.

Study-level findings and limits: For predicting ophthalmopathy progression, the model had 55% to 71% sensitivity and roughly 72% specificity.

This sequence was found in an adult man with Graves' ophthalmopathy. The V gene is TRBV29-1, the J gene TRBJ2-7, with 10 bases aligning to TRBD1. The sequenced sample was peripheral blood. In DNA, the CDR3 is TGCAGCTCAGGACAGGGGGACAGCGAGCAGTACTTC. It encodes CSSGQGDSEQYF.